These 29 T cell receptor beta chains came from one sample sequenced in a study of OX40 agonist ivuxolimab in advanced cancers. Some clones are missing from TCRdb's copy, which holds only in-frame ones; the method was immunoSEQ multiplex PCR. Of about 8,000 clones listed, 90% were seen once; the top ten hold around 4.4%. The specimen was CD4+ or CD8+ T cells sorted from blood, collected in a trial of the OX40 agonist ivuxolimab. The receptor source for this set is an adult with an advanced solid tumor such as melanoma, head and neck, liver or kidney cancer.

The chain uses TRBV21-1 and TRBJ2-7; the DNA was not compared with TRBD2, the D call given in the table. TRBV21-1 counts as a pseudogene. The CDR3 loop spans 16 amino acids. Here the CDR3 DNA reads TGTGCCAGAAATCTGGCGGGACCCTGTCGGTACTACGAGCAGTACGTC. This encodes CARNLAGPCRYYEQYV.

V usage is TRBV5-5 and J usage is TRBJ1-6; no clear D gene. The length of the CDR3 is 16 residues. Germline V gene sequence: CDR1 SGHKS, CDR2 YYEKEE (reference sequence). Trimming pared 1 base from V and 5 bases from J, leaving 13 bases between. The CDR3 nucleotides read TGTGCCAGCAGCTTGTGGGTAGGCACAAATAATTCACCCCTCCACTTT. Amino acid sequence: CASSLWVGTNNSPLHF.

The chain employs TRBV13 and TRBJ1-1, with TRBD1 identical over 8 bases. The J segment lost 0 bases and the V segment lost 5 bases, leaving 11 bases of the junction unmatched. CDR3 size: 17 residues. Germline V gene sequence: CDR1 PRHDT, CDR2 FYEKMQ (reference sequence). The CDR3 region is CASSPRGSTGVNTEAFF. In DNA, the CDR3 is TGTGCCAGCAGCCCCCGAGGGTCGACAGGGGTGAACACTGAAGCTTTCTTT.

V usage is TRBV25-1 and J usage is TRBJ2-3; D might be TRBD1 or TRBD2, each matching 5 bases. Trimming cost V 0 bases and J 1 base, with 11 bases left between them. Germline lookup yields CDR1 MGHDK and CDR2 SYGVNS. The CDR3 runs to 16 residues. The CDR3 DNA is TGTGCCAGCAGTGAATATCAGGGACGGGGCACAGATACGCAGTATTTT. Translated: CASSEYQGRGTDTQYF.

The V call is TRBV20-1, the J call TRBJ1-2; D is ambiguous. From germline, CDR1 is DFQATT and CDR2 SNEGSKA (reference sequence). The CDR3 covers 11 residues. This chain's CDR3 is CSCLGAYGYTF. The CDR3, as DNA: TGCAGCTGCCTTGGAGCATATGGCTACACCTTC.

The genes are TRBV6-1 and TRBJ1-2, with 9 bases matching TRBD1. The CDR3 loop spans 15 amino acids. Looked up from germline, CDR1 is MNHNS and CDR2 is SASEGT. V gave up 3 bases and J gave up 2 bases; unmatched junction bases: 4. Here the CDR3 reads CASSERQGGNYGYTF. CDR3 nucleotides: TGTGCCAGCAGTGAGCGACAGGGGGGAAACTATGGCTACACCTTC.

The gene calls are TRBV18 and TRBJ1-2, with 12 nucleotides matching TRBD1. The CDR3 is 18 residues long. From germline, CDR1 is KGHSH and CDR2 LQKENI. Unmatched junction bases numbered 13, after V lost 2 bases and J lost 6 bases. The CDR3 region has the DNA TGTGCCAGCTCACCATATAGACCGGGACAGGGGGCGATCGATGGCTACACCTTC. Its protein is CASSPYRPGQGAIDGYTF.

The chain is built from TRBV2 and TRBJ2-5; D unresolved. The V and J ends lost 4 bases and 4 bases respectively, with 4 bases between them. The length of the CDR3 is 11 residues. Germline loops: CDR1 SNHLY, CDR2 FYNNEI. The CDR3 DNA follows: TGTGCCAGCAGTGTCATAGAGACCCAGTACTTC. Translation gives CASSVIETQYF.

This chain joins TRBV6-6 and TRBJ1-2; TRBD1 matches 7 bases. V dropped 4 bases and J dropped 6; count of bases not matched to a gene: 14. The CDR3 contains 16 residues. Germline V gene data show CDR1 as MNHNY and CDR2 as SVGAGI (reference sequence). The CDR3 DNA reads as TGTGCCAGCAGTTCCATCAGAACAGGGGACGTTAATGGCTACACCTTC. Amino acids: CASSSIRTGDVNGYTF.

The CDR3 loop is CSVGGRAGPSRVYEQYF. The CDR3 region has the DNA TGCAGCGTTGGGGGTCGGGCAGGCCCGTCCCGCGTTTACGAGCAGTACTTC. This rearrangement joins TRBV29-1 to TRBJ2-7; D ambiguous. The CDR3 contains 17 residues. The V gene's germline CDR1 is SQVTM and CDR2 ANQGSEA. Trimming pared 4 bases from V and 4 bases from J, leaving 26 bases between.

The V gene is TRBV5-1, the J gene TRBJ1-2; a possible D gene is TRBD1 (5 bases). Germline loops: CDR1 SGHRS, CDR2 YFSETQ. Trimming cost V 1 base and J 2 bases, with 9 bases left between them. The CDR3 length is 14 residues. The CDR3 sequence: CASSLRQSNYGYTF. For the CDR3, the DNA is TGCGCCAGCAGCTTGCGACAGTCCAACTATGGCTACACCTTC.

The V call is TRBV5-1, the J call TRBJ2-6; unclear D gene. Germline CDR1 and CDR2: SGHRS and YFSETQ. The CDR3 sequence is 13 residues long. The V end lost 3 bases, the J end lost 4 bases, and 5 bases lay between the germline ends. This chain's CDR3 is CASSSHGANVLTF. As DNA, the CDR3 is TGCGCCAGCAGCTCTCACGGGGCCAACGTCCTGACTTTC.

The rearrangement uses TRBV2 and TRBJ2-2; TRBD2 matches 13 bases. CDR3 length equals 15 residues. Trimming cost V 4 bases and J 4 bases; bases outside gene matches: 0. Germline V CDR1 and CDR2: SNHLY, FYNNEI. CDR3 loop: CASSGTSGSTGELFF. The CDR3 DNA reads TGTGCCAGCAGTGGGACTAGCGGGAGCACCGGGGAGCTGTTTTTT.

The J gene is TRBJ2-3, the V gene TRBV15; D not certain. CDR1 and CDR2 (germline): LNHNV, YYDKDF (reference sequence). The length of the CDR3 is 15 residues. V gave up 1 base and J gave up 0 bases, with 8 bases separating them. CDR3 sequence: CATSRAGSSTDTQYF. CDR3 in DNA: TGTGCCACCAGCAGAGCAGGCTCTAGCACAGATACGCAGTATTTT.

V gene TRBV11-3 combines with J gene TRBJ2-1; maybe TRBD1 (6 bases). CDR1 is SGHNT, CDR2 YENEEA, per germline. There are 15 residues in the CDR3. Trimming cost V 7 bases and J 5 bases, with 18 bases left between them. The CDR3 region has the DNA TGTGCCAGCACTCACCGGGACATCGGGAACAATGAGCAGTTCTTC. Translated, it gives CASTHRDIGNNEQFF.

The chain is built from TRBV18 and TRBJ2-1; D might be TRBD1 (5 bases). Germline V lookup: CDR1 KGHSH, CDR2 LQKENI. Trimming shortened V by 3 bases and J by 2 bases, and 8 bases separated the two germline ends. This CDR3 has 14 residues. CDR3 in amino acids: CASSPVGPYNEQFF. DNA for the CDR3: TGTGCCAGCTCACCTGTGGGGCCCTACAATGAGCAGTTCTTC.

In its sample, this clone was seen once. This chain connects TRBV5-1 to TRBJ2-1; 9 bases line up with TRBD2. Germline CDR1 SGHRS, CDR2 YFSETQ. This CDR3 comprises 20 residues. The V and J ends lost 3 bases and 0 bases, in that order; junction bases with no gene match: 16. This CDR3 is CASSSFAGGRARSSYNEQFF. The CDR3 DNA reads TGCGCCAGCAGCTCGTTTGCGGGCGGGAGGGCCCGAAGCTCCTACAATGAGCAGTTCTTC.

The chain employs TRBV2 and TRBJ2-1; 10 bases are a match to TRBD1. Germline V gene data show CDR1 as SNHLY and CDR2 as FYNNEI. V lost 6 bases and J lost 7; bases outside the gene matches: 3. This CDR3 region has 13 residues. CDR3 bases: TGTGCCAGCAGAAGGGACAGGGGTAATGAGCAGTTCTTC. Translating gives CASRRDRGNEQFF. The full variable domain, its missing parts supplied by reference TRBV2 and TRBJ2-1, is EPEVTQTPSHQVTQMGQEVILRCVPISNHLYFYWYRQILGQKVEFLVSFYNNEISEKSEIFDDQFSVERPDGSNFTLKIRSTKLEDSAMYFCASRRDRGNEQFFGPGTRLTVL.

V gene TRBV2 combines with J gene TRBJ2-5, with 9 bases fitting TRBD1. CDR1 is SNHLY and CDR2 is FYNNEI in the germline V gene. The junction had 9 bases not matched to a gene; V was cut back by 6 bases and J by 7 bases. This CDR3 is 14 amino acids long. The CDR3 nucleotides are TGTGCCAGCAGCGGGACAGGGAGTGTCGTGACCCAGTACTTC. Translation gives CASSGTGSVVTQYF.

The chain has TRBV6-6 and TRBJ2-2; D gene unclear. This CDR3 comprises 13 residues. V lost 10 bases and J 0 bases, leaving 9 bases between the germline ends. CDR1 and CDR2 (germline): MNHNY, SVGAGI (reference sequence). CDR3 residues: CATRRTNTGELFF. The CDR3 DNA sequence: TGTGCCACCAGGCGGACGAACACCGGGGAGCTGTTTTTT.

The chain carries TRBV10-1 and TRBJ2-4, with D perhaps TRBD1 or TRBD2 (5 bases each). Germline loops: CDR1 WNHNN, CDR2 SYGVQD (reference sequence). Trimming took off 7 bases at V and 0 bases at J, with 25 bases between the two ends. This CDR3 region has 19 residues. The CDR3 here is CASTIAPGQELLAKNIQYF. The DNA for the CDR3 is TGCGCCAGCACTATTGCGCCGGGGCAGGAGCTACTAGCCAAAAACATTCAGTACTTC.

Only one count was recorded for this clone. The J gene is TRBJ2-5, the V gene TRBV7-9; TRBD1 aligns across 10 bases. Germline lookup yields CDR1 SEHNR and CDR2 FQNEAQ (reference sequence). The CDR3 length is 16 residues. With 3 bases clipped from V and 5 bases from J, the junction kept 9 bases outside the gene matches. For the CDR3, the DNA is TGTGCCAGCAGCTTGGGTGACAGGGGGCTAAGGGAGACCCAGTACTTC. It yields the protein CASSLGDRGLRETQYF.

This clone appeared a few times. The chain links TRBV5-1 to TRBJ2-7, with D tentatively TRBD1 (5 bases). The CDR3 length is 14 residues. Germline V CDR1 and CDR2: SGHRS, YFSETQ. Trimming removed 8 bases at V and 1 base at J, with 16 bases between. The CDR3 bases are TGCGCCAGTTGTCAGGGTCAACTTTCCTACGAGCAGTACTTC. It codes for CASCQGQLSYEQYF.

This chain connects TRBV5-1 to TRBJ1-6; 8 bases are a match to TRBD1. The ends lost 0 bases at V and 7 bases at J; junction bases unmatched: 6. The germline V gene has CDR1 SGHRS and CDR2 YFSETQ. The CDR3 contains 16 residues. This CDR3 reads CASSLAQGAPNSPLHF. Here the CDR3 DNA reads TGCGCCAGCAGCTTGGCCCAGGGGGCGCCCAATTCACCCCTCCACTTT.

The chain has TRBV2 and TRBJ2-7; a weak D match, TRBD1 (6 bases). Germline assignment: CDR1 SNHLY and CDR2 FYNNEI. Trimming stripped 5 bases from V and 0 bases from J, with 11 bases between. This CDR3 contains 14 residues. The CDR3 DNA reads TGTGCCAGCAGTTGGGGGCAGCTCTCCTACGAGCAGTACTTC. Amino acids: CASSWGQLSYEQYF.

The chain links TRBV5-1 to TRBJ2-3, with a weak D call TRBD2 (6 bases). The germline V gene has CDR1 SGHRS and CDR2 YFSETQ. This CDR3 has 16 residues. Trimming took off 2 bases at V and 0 bases at J, with 13 bases between the two ends. CDR3 residues: CASSFGSGPSTDTQYF. In DNA form, the CDR3 reads TGCGCCAGCAGCTTTGGGAGCGGGCCCAGCACAGATACGCAGTATTTT.

This chain connects TRBV18 to TRBJ1-1; D is undetermined. The CDR3 contains 14 residues. Germline CDR1 and CDR2: KGHSH and LQKENI. Deletions cut 0 bases from V and 11 bases from J, with 16 bases between. This chain's CDR3 is CASSPPSNSQRAFF. CDR3 sequence (DNA): TGTGCCAGCTCACCACCGTCTAACAGCCAGAGGGCTTTCTTT.

The V call is TRBV2, the J call TRBJ2-7; D is unresolved. This CDR3 spans 12 amino acids. Germline loops: CDR1 SNHLY, CDR2 FYNNEI. Trimming pared 2 bases from V and 3 bases from J, leaving 5 bases between. The CDR3 sequence: CASSEYNYEQYF. DNA of the CDR3: TGTGCCAGCAGTGAATACAACTACGAGCAGTACTTC.

The chain carries TRBV7-9 and TRBJ1-4; D possibly corresponds to TRBD1 (5 bases). Germline CDR1 SEHNR, CDR2 FQNEAQ (reference sequence). The CDR3 contains 13 residues. Trimming took 5 bases from V and 6 from J, leaving 10 bases between them. In DNA, the CDR3 is TGTGCCAGCAGCCGGGGCACCCATGAAAAACTGTTTTTT. Encoded protein: CASSRGTHEKLFF. The entire variable domain, with the rest obtained from reference TRBV7-9 and TRBJ1-4, is as follows: DTGVSQNPRHKITKRGQNVTFRCDPISEHNRLYWYRQTLGQGPEFLTYFQNEAQLEKSRLLSDRFSAERPKGSFSTLEIQRTEQGDSAMYLCASSRGTHEKLFFGSGTQLSVL.